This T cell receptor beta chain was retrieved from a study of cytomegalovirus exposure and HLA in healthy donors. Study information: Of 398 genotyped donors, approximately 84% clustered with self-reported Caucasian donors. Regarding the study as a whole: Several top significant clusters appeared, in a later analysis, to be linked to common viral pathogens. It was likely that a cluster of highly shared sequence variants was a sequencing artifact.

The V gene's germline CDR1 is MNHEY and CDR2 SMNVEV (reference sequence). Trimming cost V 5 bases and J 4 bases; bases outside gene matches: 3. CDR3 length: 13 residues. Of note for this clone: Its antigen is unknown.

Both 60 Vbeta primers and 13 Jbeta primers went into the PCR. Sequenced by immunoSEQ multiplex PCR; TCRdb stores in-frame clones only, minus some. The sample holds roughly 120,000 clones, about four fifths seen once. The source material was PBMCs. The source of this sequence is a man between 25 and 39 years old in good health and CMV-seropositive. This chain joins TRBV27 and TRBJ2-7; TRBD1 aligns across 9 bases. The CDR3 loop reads CASSPGQGYEQYF. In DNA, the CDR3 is TGTGCCAGCAGTCCGGGACAGGGATACGAGCAGTACTTC.